This T cell receptor (beta chain) was obtained from a study of Ad26.COV2.S vaccination and SARS-CoV-2 variants. Study-level background: Ad26.COV2.S shots went into the muscle once or twice, 56 days apart.

The data were produced by immunoSEQ multiplex PCR, yet TCRdb's version contains in-frame clones alone and is incomplete. The sample has nearly 400,000 clones, 75% to 90% seen once; the top ten hold approximately 1.9%. Germline V CDR1 and CDR2: MDHEN, SYDVKM. The CDR3 spans 16 residues. After removal of 3 bases from V and 6 bases from J, the junction contained 6 bases not matched to a gene. This sample's treatment: roughly 18 received Ad26.COV2.S at low or high dose, single or two shots; about 5 received placebo; per-sample allocation not given. At day 63 after the first vaccine or placebo injection, samples were drawn. This adult donor, from Boston, was 18-55 years old. An Ad26 vector that expressed Wuhan-strain SARS-CoV-2 spike constituted the vaccine.

This receptor was obtained from a person between 18 and 59 years old who received the Ad26.COV2.S COVID-19 vaccine or a placebo. Sequenced material: peripheral blood, taken in a trial of Ad26.COV2.S vaccine versus placebo. V is TRBV28 and J is TRBJ2-2; 11 bases line up with TRBD2. CDR3 in amino acids: CASSLTLAGASGELFF. DNA of the CDR3: TGTGCCAGCAGTTTGACACTAGCGGGAGCATCCGGGGAGCTGTTTTTT.